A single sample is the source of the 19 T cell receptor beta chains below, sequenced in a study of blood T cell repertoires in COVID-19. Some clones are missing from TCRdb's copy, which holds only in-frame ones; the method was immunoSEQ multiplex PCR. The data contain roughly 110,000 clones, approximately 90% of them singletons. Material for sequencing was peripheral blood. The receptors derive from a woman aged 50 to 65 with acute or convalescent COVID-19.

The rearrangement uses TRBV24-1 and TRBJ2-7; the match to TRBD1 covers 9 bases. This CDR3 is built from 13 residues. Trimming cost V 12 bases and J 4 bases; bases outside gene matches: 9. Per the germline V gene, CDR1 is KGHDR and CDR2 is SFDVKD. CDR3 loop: CASRGQGFYEQYF. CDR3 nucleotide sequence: TGTGCCTCGCGGGGACAGGGTTTTTACGAGCAGTACTTC.

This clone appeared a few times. CDR3 residues: CASSTSNRVGGYTF. CDR3 sequence (DNA): TGTGCCAGTAGTACCTCGAACAGGGTCGGCGGCTACACCTTC. This chain uses TRBV19 with TRBJ1-2, with a tentative D call TRBD1 (6 bases). From germline, CDR1 is LNHDA and CDR2 SQIVND (reference sequence). V was trimmed by 4 bases and J by 8 bases, leaving 17 bases between them. This CDR3 has 14 amino acids.

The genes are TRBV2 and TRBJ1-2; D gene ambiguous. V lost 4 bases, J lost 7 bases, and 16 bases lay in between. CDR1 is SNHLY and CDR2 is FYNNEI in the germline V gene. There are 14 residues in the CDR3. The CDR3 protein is CASSGIAGLSGYTF. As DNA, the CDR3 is TGTGCCAGCAGTGGCATCGCAGGTCTGAGTGGCTACACCTTC.

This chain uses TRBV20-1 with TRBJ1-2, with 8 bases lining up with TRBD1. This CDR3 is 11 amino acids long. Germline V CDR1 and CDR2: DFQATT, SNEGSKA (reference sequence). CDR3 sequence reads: CSTGGDYGYTF. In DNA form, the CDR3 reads TGCAGCACAGGGGGGGACTATGGCTACACCTTC.

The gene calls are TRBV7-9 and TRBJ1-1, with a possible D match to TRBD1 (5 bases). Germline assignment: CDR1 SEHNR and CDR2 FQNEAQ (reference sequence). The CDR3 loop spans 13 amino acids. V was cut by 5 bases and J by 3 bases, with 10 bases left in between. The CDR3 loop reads CASSRGEYTEAFF. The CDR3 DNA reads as TGTGCCAGCAGCAGGGGAGAATACACTGAAGCTTTCTTT.

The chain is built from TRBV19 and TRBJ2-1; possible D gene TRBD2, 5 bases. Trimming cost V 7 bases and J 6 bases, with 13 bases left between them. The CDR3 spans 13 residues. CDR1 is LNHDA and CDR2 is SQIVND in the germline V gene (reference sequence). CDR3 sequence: CASKGTAVNEQFF. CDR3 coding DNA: TGTGCCAGTAAGGGAACAGCGGTCAATGAGCAGTTCTTC.

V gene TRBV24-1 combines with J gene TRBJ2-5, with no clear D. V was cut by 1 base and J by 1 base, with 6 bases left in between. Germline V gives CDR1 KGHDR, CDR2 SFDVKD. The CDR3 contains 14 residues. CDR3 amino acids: CATSDFLSQETQYF. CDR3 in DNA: TGTGCCACCAGTGATTTTCTTTCCCAAGAGACCCAGTACTTC.

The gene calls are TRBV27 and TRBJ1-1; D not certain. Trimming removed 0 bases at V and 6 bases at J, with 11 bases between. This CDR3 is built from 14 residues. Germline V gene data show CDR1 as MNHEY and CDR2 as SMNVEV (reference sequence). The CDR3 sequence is CASSLSYGLPEAFF. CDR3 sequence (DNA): TGTGCCAGCAGTTTATCGTACGGACTTCCTGAAGCTTTCTTT.

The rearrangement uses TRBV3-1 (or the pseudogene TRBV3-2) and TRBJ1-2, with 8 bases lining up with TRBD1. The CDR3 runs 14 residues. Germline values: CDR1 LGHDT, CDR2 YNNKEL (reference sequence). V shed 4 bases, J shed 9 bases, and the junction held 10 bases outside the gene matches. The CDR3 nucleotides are TGTGCCAGCAGCCCGGGACAGGCGCTTCTGCGCTACACCTTC. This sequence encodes CASSPGQALLRYTF.

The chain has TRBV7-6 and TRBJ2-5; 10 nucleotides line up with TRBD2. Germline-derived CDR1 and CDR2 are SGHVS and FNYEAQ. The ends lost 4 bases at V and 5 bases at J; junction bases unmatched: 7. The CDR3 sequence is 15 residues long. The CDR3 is CASSSLSGRWETQYF. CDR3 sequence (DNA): TGTGCCAGCAGCTCCCTTAGCGGGAGGTGGGAGACCCAGTACTTC.

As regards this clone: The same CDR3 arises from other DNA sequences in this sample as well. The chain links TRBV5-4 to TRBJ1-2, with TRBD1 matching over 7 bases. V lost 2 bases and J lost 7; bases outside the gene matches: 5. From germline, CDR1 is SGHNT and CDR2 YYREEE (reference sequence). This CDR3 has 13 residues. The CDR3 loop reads CASSLRQGGGYTF. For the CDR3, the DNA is TGTGCCAGCAGCTTAAGACAGGGAGGTGGCTACACCTTC.

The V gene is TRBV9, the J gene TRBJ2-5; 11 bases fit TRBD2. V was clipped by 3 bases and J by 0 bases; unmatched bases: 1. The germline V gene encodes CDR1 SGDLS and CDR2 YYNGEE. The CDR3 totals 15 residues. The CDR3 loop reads CASSASGGYQETQYF. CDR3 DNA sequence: TGTGCCAGCAGCGCTAGCGGGGGGTACCAAGAGACCCAGTACTTC.

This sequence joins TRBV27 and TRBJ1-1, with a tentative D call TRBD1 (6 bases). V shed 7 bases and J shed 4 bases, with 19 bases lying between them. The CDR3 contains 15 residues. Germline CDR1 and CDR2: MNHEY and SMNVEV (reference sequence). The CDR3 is CASTTEGGPLTEAFF. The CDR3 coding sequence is TGTGCCAGCACCACTGAGGGGGGGCCCCTCACTGAAGCTTTCTTT.

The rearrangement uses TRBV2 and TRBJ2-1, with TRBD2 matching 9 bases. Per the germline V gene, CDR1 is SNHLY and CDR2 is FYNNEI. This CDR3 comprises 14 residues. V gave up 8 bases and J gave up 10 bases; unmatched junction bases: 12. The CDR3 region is CASSKIAGVDEQFF. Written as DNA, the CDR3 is TGTGCCAGCTCTAAGATAGCGGGAGTCGACGAGCAGTTCTTC.

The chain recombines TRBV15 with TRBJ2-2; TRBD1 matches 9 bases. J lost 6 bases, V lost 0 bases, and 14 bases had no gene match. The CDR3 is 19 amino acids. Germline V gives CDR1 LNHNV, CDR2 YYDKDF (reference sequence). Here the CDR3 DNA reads TGTGCCACCAGCAGAGATAGTGTGGGGACAGGGCCCTGGGCCGGGGAGCTGTTTTTT. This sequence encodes CATSRDSVGTGPWAGELFF.

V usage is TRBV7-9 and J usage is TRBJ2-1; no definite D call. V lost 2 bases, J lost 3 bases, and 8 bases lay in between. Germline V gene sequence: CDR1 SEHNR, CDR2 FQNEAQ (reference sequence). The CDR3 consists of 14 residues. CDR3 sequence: CASSLLRNYNEQFF. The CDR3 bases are TGTGCCAGCAGCTTATTGCGCAACTACAATGAGCAGTTCTTC.

The CDR3 loop reads CASSSTGTNYNEQFF. CDR3 nucleotide sequence: TGTGCCAGCAGCTCCACCGGGACTAACTACAATGAGCAGTTCTTC. The chain is built from TRBV7-3 and TRBJ2-1, with 7 bases lining up with TRBD2. This CDR3 comprises 15 residues. Germline V gene lookup returns CDR1 SGHTA and CDR2 FQGTGA. V lost 4 bases and J lost 3; bases outside the gene matches: 6.

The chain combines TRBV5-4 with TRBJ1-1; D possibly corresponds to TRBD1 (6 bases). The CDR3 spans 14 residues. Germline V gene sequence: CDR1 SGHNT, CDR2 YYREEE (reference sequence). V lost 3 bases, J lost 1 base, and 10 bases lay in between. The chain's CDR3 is CASSYRVRNTEAFF. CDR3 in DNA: TGTGCCAGCAGCTACAGGGTTCGGAACACTGAAGCTTTCTTT.

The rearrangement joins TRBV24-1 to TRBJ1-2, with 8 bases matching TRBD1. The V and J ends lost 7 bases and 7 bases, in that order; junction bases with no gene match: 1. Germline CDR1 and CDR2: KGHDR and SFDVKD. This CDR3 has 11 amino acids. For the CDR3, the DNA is TGTGCCACCAGCGACAGGGGTGGCTACACCTTC. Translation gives CATSDRGGYTF.